The rows below give T cell receptor beta chains drawn from one sample of a study of blood T cell repertoires in COVID-19. Libraries were prepared by immunoSEQ multiplex PCR; TCRdb keeps only in-frame clonotypes and omits some of them. The sample has about 110,000 clones, about 70% seen once. Sequencing was performed on peripheral blood. The receptor source for this set is a woman aged 60 to 75 with acute or convalescent COVID-19. The CDR3 runs from the conserved cysteine through the conserved F or W. Fields, in order: clone size, J gene, V gene, D gene, CDR3 protein, CDR3 DNA. D genes are given only for firm matches. Only some rows state a clone size, as once, few, many or a class for expanded clones.

abundance: NA
j_gene: TRBJ1-1
v_gene: TRBV3-1/TRBV3-2
d_gene: NA
CDR3aa: CASSLGAGALGLAFF
CDR3nt: TGTGCCAGCAGCTTAGGGGCAGGGGCCCTCGGGTTGGCTTTCTTT

abundance: NA
j_gene: TRBJ1-6
v_gene: TRBV6-5
d_gene: NA
CDR3aa: CASGPRGGTHSPLHF
CDR3nt: TGTGCCAGCGGCCCGAGGGGGGGCACTCATTCACCCCTCCACTTT

abundance: once
j_gene: TRBJ2-6
v_gene: TRBV2
d_gene: NA
CDR3aa: CASRQGSGANVLTF
CDR3nt: TGTGCCAGCAGGCAGGGTTCTGGGGCCAACGTCCTGACTTTC

abundance: NA
j_gene: TRBJ2-1
v_gene: TRBV4-3
d_gene: TRBD2
CDR3aa: CASSHPLQRGAYNEQFF
CDR3nt: TGCGCCAGCAGCCACCCCTTACAGCGGGGGGCTTACAATGAGCAGTTCTTC

abundance: NA
j_gene: TRBJ1-2
v_gene: TRBV5-4
d_gene: NA
CDR3aa: CASSLDGSNYGYTF
CDR3nt: TGTGCCAGCAGCTTGGACGGGTCTAACTATGGCTACACCTTC

abundance: NA
j_gene: TRBJ1-5
v_gene: TRBV15
d_gene: NA
CDR3aa: CATSREGGFNQPQHF
CDR3nt: TGTGCCACCAGCAGAGAGGGGGGGTTCAATCAGCCCCAGCATTTT

abundance: NA
j_gene: TRBJ1-2
v_gene: TRBV7-8
d_gene: NA
CDR3aa: CASSPRTATNYGYTF
CDR3nt: TGTGCCAGCAGTCCGAGGACAGCTACTAACTATGGCTACACCTTC

abundance: NA
j_gene: TRBJ1-2
v_gene: TRBV20-1
d_gene: NA
CDR3aa: CSANQGFGYTF
CDR3nt: TGCAGTGCGAACCAGGGGTTTGGCTACACCTTC

abundance: few
j_gene: TRBJ2-3
v_gene: TRBV11-2
d_gene: TRBD1
CDR3aa: CASSLGQGATDTQYF
CDR3nt: TGTGCCAGCAGCTTGGGACAGGGGGCAACAGATACGCAGTATTTT

abundance: NA
j_gene: TRBJ1-6
v_gene: TRBV9
d_gene: TRBD1
CDR3aa: CASSGDSENSPLHF
CDR3nt: TGTGCCAGCAGCGGGGACAGCGAGAATTCACCCCTCCACTTT

abundance: once
j_gene: TRBJ2-7
v_gene: TRBV3-1/TRBV3-2
d_gene: TRBD2
CDR3aa: CASSLGRLAGNYEQYF
CDR3nt: TGTGCCAGCAGCCTGGGACGACTAGCGGGGAACTACGAGCAGTACTTC

abundance: NA
j_gene: TRBJ1-4
v_gene: TRBV30
d_gene: NA
CDR3aa: CAWTTGNSEKLFF
CDR3nt: TGTGCCTGGACCACAGGGAATTCGGAAAAACTGTTTTTT

abundance: once
j_gene: TRBJ1-2
v_gene: TRBV6-5
d_gene: TRBD1
CDR3aa: CASSNGQGRGYGYTF
CDR3nt: TGTGCCAGCAGTAACGGACAGGGTCGGGGGTATGGCTACACCTTC

abundance: NA
j_gene: TRBJ2-1
v_gene: TRBV19
d_gene: NA
CDR3aa: CASSITGIGANEQFF
CDR3nt: TGTGCCAGTAGTATAACAGGGATCGGGGCAAATGAGCAGTTCTTC

abundance: once
j_gene: TRBJ1-1
v_gene: TRBV6-5
d_gene: TRBD1
CDR3aa: CASRAGGNTEAFF
CDR3nt: TGTGCCAGCAGGGCAGGGGGGAACACTGAAGCTTTCTTT

abundance: NA
j_gene: TRBJ1-2
v_gene: TRBV15
d_gene: NA
CDR3aa: CATSSGIPPSGYTF
CDR3nt: TGTGCCACCAGCTCCGGGATCCCACCCTCTGGCTACACCTTC

abundance: once
j_gene: TRBJ1-2
v_gene: TRBV3-1/TRBV3-2
d_gene: TRBD1
CDR3aa: CASSQPDRGIRGYTF
CDR3nt: TGTGCCAGTAGCCAACCTGACAGGGGCATCAGGGGCTACACCTTC

abundance: NA
j_gene: TRBJ1-1
v_gene: TRBV27
d_gene: NA
CDR3aa: CASSSGGATLHTEAFF
CDR3nt: TGTGCCAGCAGTTCTGGGGGGGCTACCCTTCACACTGAAGCTTTCTTT

abundance: NA
j_gene: TRBJ1-6
v_gene: TRBV7-2
d_gene: TRBD1
CDR3aa: CASSPSPGGNSPLHF
CDR3nt: TGTGCCAGCAGCCCCAGCCCAGGGGGTAATTCACCCCTCCACTTT

abundance: NA
j_gene: TRBJ2-1
v_gene: TRBV27
d_gene: TRBD2
CDR3aa: CASSAPPGGGIGNEQFF
CDR3nt: TGTGCCAGCAGCGCCCCCCCGGGCGGGGGGATTGGCAATGAGCAGTTCTTC

abundance: NA
j_gene: TRBJ2-5
v_gene: TRBV10-2
d_gene: NA
CDR3aa: CASRPTALGETQYF
CDR3nt: TGCGCCAGCAGACCGACAGCCCTAGGAGAGACCCAGTACTTC

abundance: NA
j_gene: TRBJ1-2
v_gene: TRBV5-1
d_gene: TRBD1
CDR3aa: CASSTGTGEYGYTF
CDR3nt: TGCGCCAGCAGCACCGGGACAGGGGAGTATGGCTACACCTTC

abundance: once
j_gene: TRBJ1-4
v_gene: TRBV7-3
d_gene: TRBD1
CDR3aa: CASSETGGAGTNEKLFF
CDR3nt: TGTGCCAGCAGCGAAACAGGGGGCGCAGGGACTAATGAAAAACTGTTTTTT

abundance: NA
j_gene: TRBJ1-2
v_gene: TRBV10-3
d_gene: TRBD1
CDR3aa: CAISDTGQEIF
CDR3nt: TGTGCCATCAGTGACACCGGACAGGAGATCTTC

abundance: NA
j_gene: TRBJ2-6
v_gene: TRBV5-1
d_gene: TRBD2
CDR3aa: CASSPFSGLDVSGANVLTF
CDR3nt: TGCGCCAGCAGCCCTTTTTCCGGACTAGATGTATCTGGGGCCAACGTCCTGACTTTC

abundance: NA
j_gene: TRBJ2-3
v_gene: TRBV14
d_gene: NA
CDR3aa: CASSRLGTVGDTQYF
CDR3nt: TGTGCCAGCAGCCGCTTAGGGACTGTAGGGGATACGCAGTATTTT

abundance: once
j_gene: TRBJ2-5
v_gene: TRBV18
d_gene: TRBD1
CDR3aa: CASSPSGTGGETQYF
CDR3nt: TGTGCCAGCTCACCGTCGGGGACAGGGGGCGAGACCCAGTACTTC

abundance: NA
j_gene: TRBJ1-1
v_gene: TRBV19
d_gene: NA
CDR3aa: CATQGVSEAFF
CDR3nt: TGTGCCACCCAGGGTGTGTCTGAAGCTTTCTTT

abundance: NA
j_gene: TRBJ1-2
v_gene: TRBV30
d_gene: TRBD1
CDR3aa: CAWSPRDRDSYGYTF
CDR3nt: TGTGCCTGGAGTCCCCGGGACAGGGATTCCTATGGCTACACCTTC

abundance: NA
j_gene: TRBJ1-6
v_gene: TRBV28
d_gene: TRBD1
CDR3aa: CASSLPRQGAGSPLHF
CDR3nt: TGTGCCAGCAGTCTCCCCCGGCAGGGGGCAGGTTCACCCCTCCACTTT

abundance: few
j_gene: TRBJ1-1
v_gene: TRBV27
d_gene: TRBD1
CDR3aa: CASSPPGDRAATEAFF
CDR3nt: TGTGCCAGCAGCCCCCCGGGGGACAGGGCGGCCACTGAAGCTTTCTTT

abundance: NA
j_gene: TRBJ2-5
v_gene: TRBV4-2
d_gene: TRBD2
CDR3aa: CASSQGAAGGFGETQYF
CDR3nt: TGTGCCAGCAGCCAAGGGGCAGCGGGGGGATTTGGAGAGACCCAGTACTTC